Listed below are T cell receptor beta chains from one sample, sequenced in a study of blood T cell repertoires in COVID-19. Clones were sequenced by immunoSEQ multiplex PCR, and TCRdb holds only the in-frame ones, with some missing. Among more than 14,000 clones listed, over 80% were seen once. Sequencing input: peripheral blood. Receptors originate from a human donor with active COVID-19. The donor label of this sample is uncertain. The CDR3 runs from the conserved cysteine through the conserved F or W. The order of the fields is J gene, V gene, clone size, D gene, CDR3 protein, CDR3 DNA. The D gene is left open where the match is weak. Rows give clone size only sometimes, using once, few, many, or a class for an expanded clone.

>TRBJ2-1|TRBV3-1/TRBV3-2|.|TRBD2
CASSKRTSGSGEQFF
TGTGCCAGCAGCAAGAGGACTAGCGGGAGTGGAGAGCAGTTCTTC
>TRBJ2-2|TRBV21-1|.|.
CASSKVQAPSNTGELFF
TGTGCCAGCAGCAAAGTGCAAGCGCCAAGTAACACCGGGGAGCTGTTTTTT
>TRBJ2-5|TRBV2|.|TRBD2
CASSEALGRGGETQYF
TGTGCCAGCAGTGAAGCGCTCGGCCGGGGGGGAGAGACCCAGTACTTC
>TRBJ2-1|TRBV28|.|.
CASSLLYNEQFF
TGTGCCAGCAGTTTATTATACAATGAGCAGTTCTTC
>TRBJ1-4|TRBV3-1/TRBV3-2|once|.
CASSQGEIANEKLFF
TGTGCCAGCAGCCAAGGAGAGATTGCTAATGAAAAACTGTTTTTT
>TRBJ2-7|TRBV3-1/TRBV3-2|.|.
CASSQTPAGLRASEQYF
TGTGCCAGCAGCCAGACACCTGCGGGACTCAGGGCGTCCGAGCAGTACTTC
>TRBJ1-1|TRBV7-9|.|.
CASSLGGLPTEAFF
TGTGCCAGCAGCTTAGGGGGCCTCCCCACTGAAGCTTTCTTT
>TRBJ1-4|TRBV4-1|.|TRBD1
CASSQVNVGTGSEKLFF
TGCGCCAGCAGCCAAGTGAACGTTGGGACAGGGTCTGAAAAACTGTTTTTT
>TRBJ2-1|TRBV19|.|TRBD1
CASRSTGAVPINEQFF
TGTGCCAGTAGATCAACAGGGGCCGTTCCCATCAATGAGCAGTTCTTC
>TRBJ2-7|TRBV7-2|.|.
CASSLAGPSSYEQYF
TGTGCCAGCAGCTTAGCGGGCCCAAGCTCCTACGAGCAGTACTTC
>TRBJ1-2|TRBV6-5|.|TRBD1
CASSGQGGVGYTF
TGTGCCAGCAGCGGACAGGGGGGAGTGGGCTACACCTTC
>TRBJ1-2|TRBV7-2|.|.
CASSLGSGEYGYTF
TGTGCCAGCAGCTTAGGTTCGGGGGAATATGGCTACACCTTC
>TRBJ1-5|TRBV28|.|TRBD1
CASSLDRGHRNQPQHF
TGTGCCAGCAGTTTAGACAGGGGGCACCGCAATCAGCCCCAGCATTTT
>TRBJ1-5|TRBV20-1|.|.
CSANRDQPQHF
TGCAGTGCCAACAGGGATCAGCCCCAGCATTTT
>TRBJ2-7|TRBV4-3|.|TRBD2
CASSRARGGEYEQYF
TGCGCCAGCAGCCGGGCTCGGGGGGGCGAGTACGAGCAGTACTTC
>TRBJ2-5|TRBV7-2|.|TRBD1
CASTRTGGRETQYF
TGTGCCAGCACCAGGACAGGGGGCCGGGAGACCCAGTACTTC
>TRBJ2-2|TRBV28|.|TRBD2
CASRTLAGGTGELFF
TGTGCCAGCAGGACACTAGCGGGAGGTACCGGGGAGCTGTTTTTT
>TRBJ1-5|TRBV10-2|few|.
CASKGGDNQPQHF
TGCGCCAGCAAAGGGGGAGACAATCAGCCCCAGCATTTT
>TRBJ2-1|TRBV2|once|.
CASSEQGPSYNEQFF
TGTGCCAGCAGTGAGCAGGGGCCCTCCTACAATGAGCAGTTCTTC
>TRBJ2-5|TRBV5-4|.|.
CASSRTGTETQYF
TGTGCCAGCAGCCGCACAGGGACCGAGACCCAGTACTTC
>TRBJ2-7|TRBV23-1|.|.
CASSQSSLPDSSYEQYF
TGCGCCAGCAGTCAATCCTCGTTGCCGGACAGCTCCTACGAGCAGTACTTC
>TRBJ1-5|TRBV19|.|TRBD1
CASSIPPGTGSNQPQHF
TGTGCCAGTAGTATTCCCCCCGGGACAGGGAGCAATCAGCCCCAGCATTTT
>TRBJ2-5|TRBV11-3|.|TRBD2
CASSLGGLAAETQYF
TGTGCCAGCAGCTTAGGAGGACTAGCGGCGGAGACCCAGTACTTC
>TRBJ2-2|TRBV4-1|.|TRBD2
CASSQGGLAGVGTGELFF
TGCGCCAGCAGCCAGGGTGGACTAGCGGGGGTAGGCACCGGGGAGCTGTTTTTT
>TRBJ2-6|TRBV19|.|TRBD2
CASSMTGGSGANVLTF
TGTGCCAGTAGTATGACGGGGGGCTCTGGGGCCAACGTCCTGACTTTC
>TRBJ2-2|TRBV9|.|.
CASSVGLNTGELFF
TGTGCCAGCAGCGTGGGACTGAACACCGGGGAGCTGTTTTTT
>TRBJ2-1|TRBV6-2/TRBV6-3|.|TRBD2
CASSQHPGLATYNEQFF
TGTGCCAGCAGTCAACATCCGGGACTAGCGACCTACAATGAGCAGTTCTTC
>TRBJ1-2|TRBV4-1|.|.
CASSQLDPGGYGYTF
TGCGCCAGCAGCCAGTTGGACCCGGGAGGATATGGCTACACCTTC
>TRBJ2-2|TRBV5-1|.|TRBD1
CASSLEGTGVGELFF
TGCGCCAGCAGCTTGGAAGGGACAGGGGTCGGGGAGCTGTTTTTT